The source of this T cell receptor beta chain is a study of T cells in narcolepsy. V was shortened by 5 bases and J by 2 bases, with 16 bases between the two germline ends. This CDR3 spans 16 amino acids. Germline-derived CDR1 and CDR2 are LNHDA and SQIVND (reference sequence). TCRdb's copy holds only in-frame clones and misses some; the assay was immunoSEQ multiplex PCR. The table lists approximately 30,000 clones, roughly 86% of them singletons. Sequencing used CD45RA- memory CD4+ T cells from PBMCs. The chain uses TRBV19 and TRBJ1-3; possibly TRBD1 for D (6 bases). This TCR was sampled from a human donor with narcolepsy. CDR3 protein: CASSVKGVGTGNTIYF. In nucleotides, the CDR3 is TGTGCCAGTAGTGTGAAGGGGGTTGGAACTGGAAACACCATATATTTT.